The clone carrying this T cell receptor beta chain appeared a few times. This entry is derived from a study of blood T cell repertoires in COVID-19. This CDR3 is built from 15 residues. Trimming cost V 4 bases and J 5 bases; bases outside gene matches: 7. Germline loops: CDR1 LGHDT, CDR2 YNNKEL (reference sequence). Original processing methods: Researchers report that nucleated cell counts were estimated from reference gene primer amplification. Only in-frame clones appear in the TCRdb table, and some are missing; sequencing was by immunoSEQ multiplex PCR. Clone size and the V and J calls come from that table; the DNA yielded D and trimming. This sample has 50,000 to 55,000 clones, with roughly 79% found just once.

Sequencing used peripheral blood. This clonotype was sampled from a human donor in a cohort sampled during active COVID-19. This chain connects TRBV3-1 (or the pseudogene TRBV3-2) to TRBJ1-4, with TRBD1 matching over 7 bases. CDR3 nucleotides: TGTGCCAGCAGCCTCCGGCACAGGGGAAATGAAAAACTGTTTTTT. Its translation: CASSLRHRGNEKLFF.